Below are 32 T cell receptor beta chains sequenced from a single sample in a study of T cells in Graves' hyperthyroidism and ophthalmopathy. Amplified regions were TCR beta CDR3 sequences from RNA transcripts. First-round RT-PCR targeting the TCR CDR3 was performed with the HTBI primer set. TCRdb ran MiXCR on the multiplex PCR reads and lists one entry per CDR3 protein. Of 550,000 to 600,000 distinct CDR3 sequences in the sample, 35% to 55% were seen once. Sequencing was done on a sample of peripheral blood or thyroid tissue (not recorded which). The receptor source for this set is an adult woman with Graves' disease, either hyperthyroidism or ophthalmopathy (not recorded which).

This clonotype was found once. V and J are TRBV19 and TRBJ1-5, with 9 bases identical to TRBD1. The CDR3 has 16 residues. CDR1 and CDR2 (germline): LNHDA, SQIVND (reference sequence). V shed 7 bases, J shed 2 bases, and the junction held 9 bases outside the gene matches. The CDR3 DNA sequence: TGTGCCAGTAATAACCGGGACAGGGTGGGCAATCAGCCCCAGCATTTT. It is translated as CASNNRDRVGNQPQHF.

The chain has TRBV9 and TRBJ1-3; 10 positions match TRBD1. The DNA end lines up better with TRBJ2-5; the J call may be wrong. Germline loops: CDR1 SGDLS, CDR2 YYNGEE. This CDR3 is 16 amino acids long. The DNA for the CDR3 is TGTGCCAGCAGCGTACTCCTAACGGACAGGGGGGAGACCCAGTACTTC. Its translation: CASSVLLTDRGETQYF.

This clonotype occurred many times. The chain employs TRBV10-3 and TRBJ1-1; D is unclear. This CDR3 contains 15 residues. Per the germline V gene, CDR1 is ENHRY and CDR2 is SYGVKD. V was pared by 2 bases and J by 0 bases, with 10 bases between. The CDR3 DNA reads as TGTGCCATCAGTGAGGCGGCAGGCATGAACACTGAAGCTTTCTTT. Protein sequence: CAISEAAGMNTEAFF.

In this sample, this clonotype turned up a few times. The J gene is TRBJ2-7, the V gene TRBV28; 7 bases are shared with TRBD2. This CDR3 contains 15 residues. With 7 bases clipped from V and 2 bases from J, the junction kept 11 bases outside the gene matches. Per germline, CDR1 MDHEN and CDR2 SYDVKM. CDR3 protein: CASIGGSGLTYEQYF. In DNA, the CDR3 is TGTGCCAGCATCGGGGGGTCAGGGCTCACCTACGAGCAGTACTTC.

This chain links TRBV5-1 with TRBJ1-3; 8 bases align to TRBD1. The CDR3 has 15 amino acids. The V gene's germline CDR1 is SGHRS and CDR2 YFSETQ. V dropped 0 bases and J dropped 7; count of bases not matched to a gene: 6. As DNA, the CDR3 is TGCGCCAGCAGCTTGGGTCCCAGGGGGCCGAACACCATATATTTT. It translates to CASSLGPRGPNTIYF.

This clonotype has a count of ten or more. V is TRBV3-1 and J is TRBJ2-7; D is perhaps TRBD1 (5 bases). The CDR3 spans 14 residues. Germline CDR1 is LGHDT and CDR2 is YNNKEL (reference sequence). V was cut by 2 bases and J by 0 bases, with 8 bases left in between. The CDR3 DNA reads as TGTGCCAGCAGCCAATACAGGAACTCCTACGAGCAGTACTTC. It specifies CASSQYRNSYEQYF.

This clonotype was counted between two and nine times. The chain couples TRBV6-6 to TRBJ2-7; TRBD2 aligns across 9 bases. CDR1 is MNHNY and CDR2 is SVGAGI in the germline V gene (reference sequence). The CDR3 is 16 amino acids. Trimming took 7 bases from V and 5 from J; bases not matched to a gene: 15. CDR3 nucleotide sequence: TGTGCCAGCAATGGCGCGGGGCTAGCGGGAACCCACGAGCAGTACTTC. This translates into CASNGAGLAGTHEQYF.

The rearrangement links TRBV9 to TRBJ1-2, with TRBD1 matching 8 bases. The CDR3 runs to 16 residues. Trimming at V came to 4 bases and at J to 4 bases, leaving 12 bases not matched to a gene. Per germline, CDR1 SGDLS and CDR2 YYNGEE. CDR3 coding DNA: TGTGCCAGCAGCAGCCGTCGGACAGGGATAATCTATGGCTACACCTTC. Its translation: CASSSRRTGIIYGYTF.

The V gene is TRBV15, the J gene TRBJ2-7; the D call may be TRBD1 or TRBD2 (5 bases each). Germline loops: CDR1 LNHNV, CDR2 YYDKDF (reference sequence). Trimming pared 5 bases from V and 5 bases from J, leaving 16 bases between. The CDR3 extends over 14 amino acids. The CDR3 reads CATSELWGYNEQYF. Here the CDR3 DNA reads TGTGCCACCAGCGAGTTGTGGGGGTACAACGAGCAGTACTTC.

This clonotype was seen more than once but under ten times. The chain links TRBV29-1 to TRBJ1-2; the match to TRBD1 covers 10 bases. From germline, CDR1 is SQVTM and CDR2 ANQGSEA. CDR3 length: 11 residues. Losses at the gene ends were 8 bases for V and 7 bases for J; bases not matched to a gene: 4. The CDR3 spells CSLGTGAGYTF. For the CDR3, the DNA is TGCAGCTTAGGGACAGGGGCTGGCTACACCTTC.

Comments on this clonotype: A read error may account for a junction end that differs from germline. The CDR3 reads CASSLGPSQNQCF. As DNA, the CDR3 is TGCGCCAGCAGCTTGGGGCCCAGCCAAAACCAGTGCTTC. J is TRBJ2-7 and V is TRBV5-1, with D unresolved. The CDR3 extends over 13 amino acids. Germline V lookup: CDR1 SGHRS, CDR2 YFSETQ.

This clonotype was seen at least ten times. The chain has TRBV7-3 and TRBJ1-6; TRBD1 might be the D (5 bases). This CDR3 comprises 13 residues. Germline values: CDR1 SGHTA, CDR2 FQGTGA. V was clipped by 5 bases and J by 10 bases, with 12 bases between them. CDR3 sequence: CASSLDSDSPLHF. CDR3 in DNA: TGTGCCAGCAGCCTAGACAGTGACTCACCCCTCCACTTT.

In regard to this clonotype: It is unclear where the CDR3 begins or ends on the DNA, so no DNA is shown, and the CDR3 is as TCRdb lists it. The J gene is TRBJ1-2, the V gene TRBV15; the table names TRBD1, a call not compared with the DNA. The CDR3 has 20 residues if both end residues are counted. Per germline, CDR1 LNHNV and CDR2 YYDKDF (reference sequence). The CDR3 region is CATSRGNQPQHFEGASGYTF.

J is TRBJ2-2 and V is TRBV10-3; a weak D match, TRBD1 (6 bases). The V end was cut by 3 bases, the J end by 8 bases, with 10 bases between. This CDR3 spans 13 amino acids. The germline gives CDR1 ENHRY, CDR2 SYGVKD. CDR3 bases: TGTGCCATCAGTGACGGGACACCTGGGGAGCTGTTTTTT. Protein sequence: CAISDGTPGELFF.

This clonotype appeared many times. The chain employs TRBV29-1 and TRBJ1-4; D is perhaps TRBD1 (6 bases). The CDR3 sequence is 14 residues long. Germline CDR1 reads SQVTM; CDR2 reads ANQGSEA. The ends were cut back, 4 bases at V and 6 bases at J, with 15 bases in the middle. The CDR3 bases are TGCAGCGTTGTGGGGGTACGGGGGCATGAAAAACTGTTTTTT. Translation gives CSVVGVRGHEKLFF.

This chain uses TRBV25-1 with TRBJ1-6; D not certain. CDR3 length equals 14 residues. Looked up from germline, CDR1 is MGHDK and CDR2 is SYGVNS. Trimming left V 5 bases short and J 7 bases short, with 12 bases between. The CDR3 nucleotides are TGTGCCAGCAGTTACGGGAATACAAATTCACCCCTCCACTTT. Protein sequence: CASSYGNTNSPLHF.

This clonotype appeared many times. CDR3 sequence reads: CASSLERQTQETQYF. In nucleotides, the CDR3 is TGTGCCAGCAGCTTGGAGCGGCAGACTCAAGAGACCCAGTACTTC. The chain combines TRBV5-5 with TRBJ2-5; D possibly corresponds to TRBD2 (5 bases). The V and J ends lost 0 bases and 2 bases respectively, with 11 bases between them. The CDR3 has 15 amino acids. The germline V gene has CDR1 SGHKS and CDR2 YYEKEE (reference sequence).

This clonotype showed up just a few times. The V call is TRBV29-1, the J call TRBJ1-2; D gene ambiguous. This CDR3 spans 13 amino acids. Per germline, CDR1 SQVTM and CDR2 ANQGSEA. The germline V and J ends were trimmed by 6 bases and 2 bases, with 13 bases remaining between them. CDR3: CSVHTSNNYGYTF. CDR3 nucleotide sequence: TGCAGCGTGCACACGAGCAACAACTATGGCTACACCTTC.

The chain's CDR3 is CASSRPPGTGNEKLFF. DNA for the CDR3: TGTGCCAGCTCACGCCCTCCGGGCACCGGGAATGAAAAACTGTTTTTT. The V gene is TRBV18, the J gene TRBJ1-4; D not certain. Between the trimmed V and J ends, which lost 4 bases and 5 bases, there was a span of 17 bases. The CDR3 is 16 amino acids. Per germline, CDR1 KGHSH and CDR2 LQKENI.

This clonotype came up a few times. The chain recombines TRBV7-2 with TRBJ1-6; D ambiguous. The CDR3 is 13 amino acids. V lost 3 bases, J lost 5 bases, and 5 bases lay in between. Germline V gives CDR1 SGHTA, CDR2 FQGNSA. This CDR3 is CASSFSHNSPLHF. The CDR3 DNA reads as TGTGCCAGCAGCTTTTCGCATAATTCACCCCTCCACTTT. Filled out from reference TRBV7-2 and TRBJ1-6, the complete variable domain reads GAGVSQSPSNKVTEKGKDVELRCDPISGHTALYWYRQSLGQGLEFLIYFQGNSAPDKSGLPSDRFSAERTGGSVSTLTIQRTQQEDSAVYLCASSFSHNSPLHFGNGTRLTVT.

The chain uses TRBV2 and TRBJ2-5; maybe TRBD1 (8 bases). The germline V gene encodes CDR1 SNHLY and CDR2 FYNNEI. V lost 6 bases and J lost 9, with 17 bases in between. The CDR3 has 13 amino acids. This chain's CDR3 is CASRDRAGGPQYF. The CDR3 DNA sequence: TGTGCCAGCAGGGACAGGGCCGGGGGGCCCCAGTACTTC. Full variable domain (rest looked up from reference TRBV2 and TRBJ2-5): EPEVTQTPSHQVTQMGQEVILRCVPISNHLYFYWYRQILGQKVEFLVSFYNNEISEKSEIFDDQFSVERPDGSNFTLKIRSTKLEDSAMYFCASRDRAGGPQYFGPGTRLLVL.

The chain carries TRBV7-2 and TRBJ2-7; 7 bases are a match to TRBD2. This CDR3 spans 15 amino acids. Trimming took 5 bases from V and 6 from J; bases not matched to a gene: 13. CDR1 is SGHTA and CDR2 is FQGNSA in the germline V gene. CDR3 DNA sequence: TGTGCCAGCAGCCATGGGACTCCGGGACTAAGCGAGCAGTACTTC. This gives the protein CASSHGTPGLSEQYF.

As concerns this clonotype: At one end the junction does not follow the germline gene, possibly because of a read error. The CDR3, as DNA: TGTGCCAGCAGCGAGAAGACAGGGGGCGAAACCTTT. Translating it yields CASSEKTGGETF. This sequence joins TRBV7-9 and TRBJ1-1; 10 nucleotides line up with TRBD1. This CDR3 has 12 residues. CDR1 and CDR2 (germline): SEHNR, FQNEAQ (reference sequence).

This clonotype was detected a few times. This rearrangement joins TRBV7-8 to TRBJ1-5; no clear D gene. Germline values: CDR1 SGHVS, CDR2 FQNEAQ. There are 9 residues in the CDR3. V lost 1 base, J lost 15 bases, and 4 bases lay in between. In nucleotides, the CDR3 is TGTGCCAGCAGCTTAGACTCGCATTTT. Amino acids: CASSLDSHF.

J is TRBJ1-2 and V is TRBV20-1; D remains ambiguous. The ends were cut back, 0 bases at V and 7 bases at J, with 15 bases in the middle. Germline CDR1 is DFQATT and CDR2 is SNEGSKA (reference sequence). This CDR3 is 14 amino acids long. Written as DNA, the CDR3 is TGCAGTGCTAGAGATCGAGGGATCGGACTTGGCTACACCTTC. Encoded protein: CSARDRGIGLGYTF.

A note on this clonotype: At one end, the junction sequence differs from germline, possibly due to a read error. V is TRBV5-1 and J is TRBJ2-7; D call uncertain. The CDR3 extends over 13 amino acids. Germline loops: CDR1 SGHRS, CDR2 YFSETQ. CDR3 loop: CASSRTVNYEQCF. The CDR3 DNA reads TGCGCCAGCAGCCGAACAGTAAACTACGAGCAGTGCTTC.

This clonotype has ten or more counts. This sequence joins TRBV19 and TRBJ1-1, with D possibly matching TRBD1 (5 bases). CDR3 length equals 14 residues. CDR1 and CDR2 from the germline V gene are LNHDA and SQIVND (reference sequence). V dropped 3 bases and J dropped 10 bases, with 18 bases sitting between them. The CDR3 nucleotides read TGTGCCAGTAGTATTCCGGGGCGGTTACTTGGAGCTTTCTTT. This gives the protein CASSIPGRLLGAFF.

This clonotype showed up just once. DNA of the CDR3: TGTGCCAGCAGCTTATCAGGGGTAGGCTACACCTTC. Translation gives CASSLSGVGYTF. V usage is TRBV7-9 and J usage is TRBJ1-2; D may be TRBD1 (6 bases). The CDR3 sequence is 12 residues long. Trimming stripped 2 bases from V and 8 bases from J, with 9 bases between. Looked up from germline, CDR1 is SEHNR and CDR2 is FQNEAQ (reference sequence).

Comment on this clonotype: Germline and junction disagree at one end, which may indicate a read error. V is TRBV9 and J is TRBJ1-5; D gene unclear. Germline lookup yields CDR1 SGDLS and CDR2 YYNGEE. The CDR3 has 16 amino acids. CDR3 residues: CASSLTPGTTYQPHHF. As DNA, the CDR3 is TGTGCCAGCAGCTTGACCCCGGGAACCACTTATCAGCCCCATCATTTT.

This clonotype appeared many times. The chain links TRBV4-2 to TRBJ2-2; D not resolved. The CDR3 contains 15 residues. The germline V gene encodes CDR1 LGHNA and CDR2 YNFKEQ. Trimming took off 1 base at V and 2 bases at J, with 8 bases between the two ends. The CDR3 bases are TGTGCCAGCAGCCAAGGCGCGGAAAACACCGGGGAGCTGTTTTTT. It codes for CASSQGAENTGELFF.

The chain recombines TRBV5-1 with TRBJ1-1, with D uncertain. Trimming stripped 7 bases from V and 1 base from J, with 11 bases between. Germline lookup yields CDR1 SGHRS and CDR2 YFSETQ. The CDR3 runs 13 residues. CDR3 nucleotides: TGCGCCAGCCTCGGCAGGCCGAACACTGAAGCTTTCTTT. It encodes CASLGRPNTEAFF.

The genes are TRBV7-9 and TRBJ2-7; D possibly matches TRBD1 or TRBD2 (5 bases each). The CDR3 is 17 residues long. Germline V gene data show CDR1 as SEHNR and CDR2 as FQNEAQ (reference sequence). V lost 6 bases and J lost 6, with 27 bases in between. The CDR3 is CASSPASAAVGVGEQYF. In DNA form, the CDR3 reads TGTGCCAGCAGTCCTGCCAGTGCGGCCGTGGGGGTAGGCGAGCAGTACTTC.